Following are 24 T cell receptor beta chains from one sample sequenced in a study of blood T cells in healthy people across ages. For the second PCR, which ran for 7 to 11 cycles, a sample-barcoded 5' primer and a J-beta primer mix were used. TCRdb re-called the 5' RACE reads with MiXCR, one entry per CDR3 protein. Counted here are 1.2 million to 1.5 million distinct CDR3 sequences, 35% to 45% occurring once; the ten biggest clones make up 7% to 9.5%. Sequencing was carried out using blood. Receptor source: a woman under 30 in good health.

This clonotype has more than one count but fewer than ten. It is unclear where the CDR3 begins or ends on the DNA, so no DNA is shown, and the CDR3 is as TCRdb lists it. The CDR3 reads CATSRDDFRGSEAFF. J is TRBJ1-1 and V is TRBV15; TRBD1, the table's D call, lacks a check against the DNA. CDR1 is LNHNV, CDR2 YYDKDF, per germline (reference sequence). The CDR3 sequence runs 15 residues, both termini included.

The chain joins TRBV5-1 to TRBJ2-2; perhaps D is TRBD1 or TRBD2 (6 bases each). The CDR3 runs 17 residues. Germline V lookup: CDR1 SGHRS, CDR2 YFSETQ. The V gene lost 4 bases and the J gene lost 3 bases, with 19 bases spanning the gap. The CDR3 nucleotides read TGCGCCAGCAGCCAATGGACAGAGGGGGAGGACACCGGGGAGCTGTTTTTT. This codes for CASSQWTEGEDTGELFF.

Points on this clonotype: Mismatch with germline at one junction end may stem from a read error. This chain links TRBV12-3 or TRBV12-4 with TRBJ2-1; 12 positions match TRBD1. This CDR3 is built from 14 residues. The CDR3 spells CASRLGTGGGEQFF. The CDR3 nucleotides are TGTGCCAGCAGGTTAGGGACAGGGGGCGGTGAGCAGTTCTTC.

The V and J genes are TRBV27 and TRBJ2-7; TRBD1 is a possible D gene (6 bases). V lost 5 bases to trimming and J lost 2 bases, with 19 bases between them. This CDR3 has 16 amino acids. In germline, CDR1 is MNHEY, CDR2 SMNVEV (reference sequence). CDR3 amino acids: CASSTRTVSGPYEQYF. The CDR3 DNA follows: TGTGCCAGCAGTACCCGGACAGTTTCAGGCCCCTACGAGCAGTACTTC.

The V gene is TRBV6-1, the J gene TRBJ1-4, with D possibly TRBD1 on 5 matching bases. This CDR3 is 13 amino acids long. Looked up from germline, CDR1 is MNHNS and CDR2 is SASEGT. Trimming left V 8 bases short and J 8 bases short, with 15 bases between. The chain's CDR3 is CASGRVTSEKLFF. DNA for the CDR3: TGTGCCAGCGGCAGGGTAACGTCGGAAAAACTGTTTTTT.

This clonotype was recorded a few times. The V gene is TRBV2, the J gene TRBJ1-5; D not resolved. This CDR3 has 13 residues. Germline V gene sequence: CDR1 SNHLY, CDR2 FYNNEI. V lost 5 bases and J lost 5, with 10 bases in between. The CDR3 loop is CASSSMWDQPQHF. The CDR3, as DNA: TGTGCCAGCAGTTCGATGTGGGATCAGCCCCAGCATTTT.

This clonotype was detected only a few times. The rearrangement joins TRBV20-1 to TRBJ2-3, with 9 nucleotides matching TRBD2. This CDR3 region has 17 residues. V lost 2 bases, J lost 0 bases, and 9 bases stayed unmatched. Germline V gives CDR1 DFQATT, CDR2 SNEGSKA (reference sequence). This CDR3 is CSARPTLAGTSTDTQYF. The CDR3 bases are TGCAGTGCTAGACCAACACTAGCGGGCACCAGCACAGATACGCAGTATTTT.

This clonotype was detected only a few times. J is TRBJ2-7 and V is TRBV2, with 8 bases lining up with TRBD2. Unmatched junction bases numbered 7, after V lost 6 bases and J lost 3 bases. CDR1 SNHLY and CDR2 FYNNEI come from the germline V gene. The length of the CDR3 is 14 residues. Here the CDR3 DNA reads TGTGCCAGCAGACAGACTAGCGCTGACTACGAGCAGTACTTC. The encoded protein is CASRQTSADYEQYF.

This clonotype was detected only a few times. CDR3 sequence (DNA): TGTGCCAGCAGCTCGACTAGCGGGAATACCGGTGAGCAGTTCTTC. It codes for CASSSTSGNTGEQFF. The V and J genes are TRBV7-9 and TRBJ2-1; the match to TRBD2 covers 11 bases. Germline trimming cut 4 bases from V and 9 bases from J; bases unmatched to any gene: 8. Germline-derived CDR1 and CDR2 are SEHNR and FQNEAQ (reference sequence). The CDR3 length is 15 residues.

V is TRBV12-3 or TRBV12-4 and J is TRBJ2-1, with D uncertain. The CDR3 is 14 amino acids. V was shortened by 1 base and J by 5 bases, with 9 bases between the two germline ends. In nucleotides, the CDR3 is TGTGCCAGCAGTTTAGTGATCCTTAACAATGAGCAGTTCTTC. Protein product: CASSLVILNNEQFF.

The chain carries TRBV4-1 and TRBJ2-7; D is unclear. The CDR3 has 13 amino acids. Germline lookup yields CDR1 MGHRA and CDR2 YSYEKL. The V gene lost 1 base and the J gene lost 6 bases, with 10 bases spanning the gap. The CDR3 reads CASSQASPGEQYF. The CDR3 nucleotides read TGCGCCAGCAGCCAAGCGTCCCCGGGCGAGCAGTACTTC.

This chain joins TRBV4-1 and TRBJ1-1; no clear D gene. V lost 0 bases, J lost 0 bases, and 8 bases lay in between. This CDR3 is built from 15 residues. From germline, CDR1 is MGHRA and CDR2 YSYEKL. CDR3 DNA sequence: TGCGCCAGCAGCCAAGATAGCCGCCTGAACACTGAAGCTTTCTTT. This gives the protein CASSQDSRLNTEAFF.

The rearrangement links TRBV12-3 or TRBV12-4 to TRBJ2-1, with 11 bases identical to TRBD2. CDR3 length: 16 residues. V dropped 2 bases and J dropped 3; count of bases not matched to a gene: 3. The CDR3 sequence is CASSLSTSGGYNEQFF. The CDR3 DNA reads TGTGCCAGCAGTTTAAGCACTAGCGGGGGCTACAATGAGCAGTTCTTC.

This chain links TRBV7-9 with TRBJ1-4; 11 bases are shared with TRBD1. Germline loops: CDR1 SEHNR, CDR2 FQNEAQ (reference sequence). J was trimmed by 8 bases and V by 5 bases; bases with no gene match: 7. CDR3 size: 15 residues. The CDR3 is CASSTWTGGEEKLFF. CDR3 nucleotide sequence: TGTGCCAGCAGCACCTGGACAGGGGGCGAGGAAAAACTGTTTTTT.

This clonotype has just a few counts. V usage is TRBV5-1 and J usage is TRBJ2-3; D is perhaps TRBD1 or TRBD2 (5 bases each). V gave up 4 bases and J gave up 6 bases, with 18 bases separating them. There are 15 residues in the CDR3. Germline values: CDR1 SGHRS, CDR2 YFSETQ. CDR3 nucleotide sequence: TGCGCCAGCAGCCCTGTCGTGGGGGTGCAGGATACGCAGTATTTT. Protein product: CASSPVVGVQDTQYF.

This clonotype was counted only a few times. The chain links TRBV7-2 to TRBJ1-2, with TRBD1 matching over 8 bases. The CDR3 sequence is 17 residues long. V gave up 1 base and J gave up 4 bases; unmatched junction bases: 11. CDR1 and CDR2 from the germline V gene are SGHTA and FQGNSA. In nucleotides, the CDR3 is TGTGCCAGCAGCTTAGGAGGACAGGGATTTCTCCGCTATGGCTACACCTTC. Translated, it gives CASSLGGQGFLRYGYTF.

The chain carries TRBV7-2 and TRBJ2-5; 9 bases align to TRBD1. This CDR3 is 14 amino acids long. The V and J ends lost 7 bases and 4 bases, in that order; junction bases with no gene match: 7. Germline values: CDR1 SGHTA, CDR2 FQGNSA. Written as DNA, the CDR3 is TGTGCCAGCAACCTACAGGGGGCCGGAGAGACCCAGTACTTC. Its protein product is CASNLQGAGETQYF.

This clonotype was detected a few times. The chain couples TRBV20-1 to TRBJ2-1; 9 bases fit TRBD2. The V and J ends lost 4 bases and 3 bases, in that order; junction bases with no gene match: 16. The CDR3 is made up of 18 amino acids. Looked up from germline, CDR1 is DFQATT and CDR2 is SNEGSKA (reference sequence). The CDR3 here is CSAIFLREGFQYYNEQFF. DNA for the CDR3: TGCAGTGCTATTTTTCTGCGGGAGGGATTCCAATACTACAATGAGCAGTTCTTC.

The chain recombines TRBV10-3 with TRBJ2-7; 9 bases line up with TRBD2. J gave up 7 bases and V 0 bases, and 10 bases lay outside the gene matches. The CDR3 is 16 amino acids. Per germline, CDR1 ENHRY and CDR2 SYGVKD. The CDR3 DNA reads TGTGCCATCAGTGAGTCTTTGGTAGCGGGAGACGGGGAGCAGTACTTC. This sequence encodes CAISESLVAGDGEQYF.

V usage is TRBV2 and J usage is TRBJ2-1, with TRBD2 identical over 13 bases. CDR3 length equals 17 residues. The V gene end was trimmed by 2 bases and the J gene end by 10 bases; junction bases not matched to a gene: 11. The V gene's germline CDR1 is SNHLY and CDR2 FYNNEI. CDR3 sequence: CASSEQGGGLAGSEQFF. The CDR3 nucleotides read TGTGCCAGCAGTGAACAGGGAGGGGGACTAGCGGGGTCGGAGCAGTTCTTC. The full variable domain, its missing parts supplied by reference TRBV2 and TRBJ2-1, is EPEVTQTPSHQVTQMGQEVILRCVPISNHLYFYWYRQILGQKVEFLVSFYNNEISEKSEIFDDQFSVERPDGSNFTLKIRSTKLEDSAMYFCASSEQGGGLAGSEQFFGPGTRLTVL.

This clonotype occurred a few times. The gene calls are TRBV2 and TRBJ2-5, with a weak D call TRBD1 (5 bases). Germline V gene sequence: CDR1 SNHLY, CDR2 FYNNEI. V was cut by 0 bases and J by 5 bases, with 13 bases left in between. The CDR3 spans 15 residues. The CDR3 nucleotides read TGTGCCAGCAGTGAAGCGCTTTCAGGGTTGGAGACCCAGTACTTC. Its protein product is CASSEALSGLETQYF.

This clonotype has more than one count but fewer than ten. The J gene is TRBJ2-1, the V gene TRBV6-2 or TRBV6-3, with 12 bases identical to TRBD2. Gene TRBJ2-7 matches the end of the DNA better, so the J call may be wrong. The CDR3 length is 18 residues. CDR1 and CDR2 (germline): MNHEY, SVGEGT. In DNA form, the CDR3 reads TGTGCCAGCAGTTACGGCCTAGCGGGGGGGGGCTCCTACAATGAGCAGTACTTC. It codes for CASSYGLAGGGSYNEQYF.

This clonotype turned up a few times. This chain links TRBV14 with TRBJ2-3; possible D gene TRBD1, 6 bases. V lost 0 bases to trimming and J lost 3 bases, with 13 bases between them. Germline assignment: CDR1 SGHDN and CDR2 FVKESK. This CDR3 has 16 amino acids. The CDR3 spells CASSQEGGWTTDTQYF. CDR3 coding DNA: TGTGCCAGCAGCCAAGAAGGGGGATGGACGACAGATACGCAGTATTTT.

The CDR3 region is CAKPGLAGGLPQNIQYF. DNA of the CDR3: TGTGCCAAACCGGGACTAGCGGGGGGGCTTCCCCAAAACATTCAGTACTTC. The rearrangement uses TRBV27 and TRBJ2-4; the match to TRBD2 covers 16 bases. With 10 bases clipped from V and 5 bases from J, the junction kept 11 bases outside the gene matches. The CDR3 has 17 amino acids. CDR1 is MNHEY, CDR2 SMNVEV, per germline (reference sequence).